This T cell receptor beta chain was identified during a study of CD4 T cells in relation to SARS-CoV-2 and coronaviruses. Study summary: PBMCs were cultured with antigen for roughly 9 days before TCR beta sequencing. The negative reference was HIV-1 Nef peptide pool or peptide-free culture. Crossreactive spike epitopes shared across donors were mapped to their HLA restriction.

Sequenced by immunoSEQ multiplex PCR; TCRdb stores in-frame clones only, minus some. The table includes around 11,000 clones, 80% to 85% detected once. Unexposed donor CD4+ T cells date from about 2011-2018, before the COVID-19 pandemic. After roughly ten days of culture, CD4+ T cells were isolated. PBMCs were plated at roughly 2.1 million per well in IL-2-containing medium. Concerning this clone itself: Its antigen is not known.

The receptor comes from a human donor in good health. The specimen sequenced was CD4+ T cells from PBMCs, cultured in vitro.

CDR3 in amino acids: CATRPLGDITNEQFF. The CDR3 coding sequence is TGTGCCACCCGCCCCTTAGGGGATATCACGAATGAGCAGTTCTTC. This chain links TRBV6-5 with TRBJ2-1, with D possibly being TRBD1 (5 bases). The CDR3 is made up of 15 amino acids. Germline V gene lookup returns CDR1 MNHEY and CDR2 SVGAGI. With 10 bases removed from V and 7 bases from J, the gap between germline ends came to 23 bases.